A single sample gave rise to the 28 T cell receptor beta chains below, sequenced in a study of a mutant IDH1 vaccine in newly diagnosed glioma. Time point reported: baseline, week 1 (first vaccination visit). The sample's treatment: pre-vaccination baseline after standard-of-care therapy. Using immunoSEQ multiplex PCR, the repertoire was profiled, and TCRdb retains in-frame clones only, with some absent. The sample contains fewer than 20,000 clones, around four fifths of which appear only once. Sequencing was performed on PBMCs, taken from a glioma patient treated with radiotherapy, temozolomide or both. These receptors originate from a man aged 40-50 years with glioma.

This clone turned up a few times. J is TRBJ2-7 and V is TRBV9, with 9 bases lining up with TRBD2. Germline-derived CDR1 and CDR2 are SGDLS and YYNGEE. This CDR3 is built from 15 residues. The V gene end was trimmed by 7 bases and the J gene end by 1 base; junction bases not matched to a gene: 9. CDR3 loop: CASGRGLAGSYEQYF. The CDR3 coding sequence is TGTGCCAGCGGGAGGGGGCTAGCGGGGTCCTACGAGCAGTACTTC.

This chain uses TRBV5-1 with TRBJ2-3; TRBD1 agrees at 9 bases. The CDR3 extends over 15 amino acids. V shed 5 bases, J shed 2 bases, and the junction held 6 bases outside the gene matches. Germline values: CDR1 SGHRS, CDR2 YFSETQ. The CDR3 is CASRADRGNTDTQYF. In nucleotides, the CDR3 is TGCGCCAGCAGGGCGGACAGGGGTAACACAGATACGCAGTATTTT. Complete variable domain (other parts from reference TRBV5-1 and TRBJ2-3): KAGVTQTPRYLIKTRGQQVTLSCSPISGHRSVSWYQQTPGQGLQFLFEYFSETQRNKGNFPGRFSGRQFSNSRSEMNVSTLELGDSALYLCASRADRGNTDTQYFGPGTRLTVL.

The chain has TRBV5-1 and TRBJ1-2, with D possibly matching TRBD1 (5 bases). The CDR3 covers 15 residues. V dropped 3 bases and J dropped 2 bases, with 14 bases sitting between them. Germline assignment: CDR1 SGHRS and CDR2 YFSETQ. The chain's CDR3 is CASSSGHSRNYGYTF. In nucleotides, the CDR3 is TGCGCCAGCAGCTCCGGACACTCCCGGAACTATGGCTACACCTTC. Based on the CDR3 plus reference TRBV5-1 and TRBJ1-2, the full variable domain is KAGVTQTPRYLIKTRGQQVTLSCSPISGHRSVSWYQQTPGQGLQFLFEYFSETQRNKGNFPGRFSGRQFSNSRSEMNVSTLELGDSALYLCASSSGHSRNYGYTFGSGTRLTVV.

V is TRBV18 and J is TRBJ1-1; possibly TRBD1 for D (5 bases). V dropped 1 base and J dropped 5 bases, with 8 bases sitting between them. Germline-derived CDR1 and CDR2 are KGHSH and LQKENI. The CDR3 runs to 13 residues. CDR3 nucleotides: TGTGCCAGCTCACCACGGGGGGATACTGAAGCTTTCTTT. As protein: CASSPRGDTEAFF.

The chain links TRBV6-5 to TRBJ1-1; TRBD1 agrees at 7 bases. The V and J ends lost 8 bases and 8 bases, in that order; junction bases with no gene match: 11. CDR1 MNHEY and CDR2 SVGAGI come from the germline V gene. This CDR3 has 13 residues. The CDR3 DNA is TGTGCCAGCCGACTCCTCGACAGGGACGAAGCTTTCTTT. Translated: CASRLLDRDEAFF.

The V and J genes are TRBV27 and TRBJ2-3; no firm D call. Germline assignment: CDR1 MNHEY and CDR2 SMNVEV (reference sequence). CDR3 length: 15 amino acids. V gave up 6 bases and J gave up 0 bases, with 13 bases separating them. The CDR3 DNA is TGTGCCAGCAGACTACTCCCCACTAGCACAGATACGCAGTATTTT. Amino acid sequence: CASRLLPTSTDTQYF.

The chain recombines TRBV11-3 with TRBJ2-7, with TRBD1 identical over 8 bases. The germline V gene encodes CDR1 SGHNT and CDR2 YENEEA. V dropped 5 bases and J dropped 3; count of bases not matched to a gene: 12. This CDR3 has 16 amino acids. The CDR3 sequence is CASSPGQGEGHYEQYF. CDR3 DNA sequence: TGTGCCAGCAGCCCCGGACAGGGAGAAGGCCACTACGAGCAGTACTTC.

The chain couples TRBV30 to TRBJ1-2; 10 bases agree with TRBD1. There are 13 residues in the CDR3. Per germline, CDR1 GTSNPN and CDR2 SVGIG (reference sequence). Losses at the gene ends were 7 bases for V and 4 bases for J; bases not matched to a gene: 6. The CDR3 DNA follows: TGTGCCTCCCCGACAGGGGGCGGCTATGGCTACACCTTC. The encoded protein is CASPTGGGYGYTF.

The chain uses TRBV15 and TRBJ2-5, with TRBD2 matching over 8 bases. V lost 1 base to trimming and J lost 5 bases; unmatched junction nucleotides: 9. CDR3 length: 16 amino acids. Germline CDR1 LNHNV, CDR2 YYDKDF (reference sequence). The CDR3 bases are TGTGCCACCAGCAGAGGGGATCGGGAGGGTCGGGAGACCCAGTACTTC. Translation: CATSRGDREGRETQYF.

The chain combines TRBV5-1 with TRBJ2-1, with no clear D. Trimming removed 5 bases from V and 6 bases from J, with 9 bases in between. The CDR3 consists of 12 residues. Germline CDR1 SGHRS, CDR2 YFSETQ. CDR3 protein: CASSGVLNEQFF. In DNA, the CDR3 is TGCGCCAGCAGTGGGGTTCTCAATGAGCAGTTCTTC.

The V gene is TRBV6-4, the J gene TRBJ1-1; maybe TRBD1 (6 bases). Per germline, CDR1 MRHNA and CDR2 SNTAGT. Trimming took off 6 bases at V and 10 bases at J, with 21 bases between the two ends. CDR3 size: 14 residues. CDR3 sequence: CASSVGGGNTRAFF. The CDR3 region has the DNA TGTGCCAGCAGCGTTGGAGGGGGTAACACTAGAGCTTTCTTT.

The CDR3 spells CASSEGGPSLYEQYF. CDR3 DNA sequence: TGTGCCAGCAGTGAGGGGGGCCCTTCCCTCTACGAGCAGTACTTC. V is TRBV6-1 and J is TRBJ2-7; either TRBD1 or TRBD2 may supply D (6 bases each). The germline CDR1 and CDR2 sequences are MNHNS and SASEGT. The V end was cut by 3 bases, the J end by 3 bases, with 15 bases between. The CDR3 is 15 amino acids.

CDR3 nucleotides: TGTGCCAGCAGCTTTTGGGAGGGGGGCGGCAATGAGCAGTTCTTC. This encodes CASSFWEGGGNEQFF. V usage is TRBV5-4 and J usage is TRBJ2-1, with D possibly TRBD2 on 7 matching bases. This CDR3 has 15 amino acids. Trimming removed 2 bases from V and 6 bases from J, with 15 bases in between. Germline lookup yields CDR1 SGHNT and CDR2 YYREEE (reference sequence). Drawing the rest from reference TRBV5-4 and TRBJ2-1, the complete variable domain is ETGVTQSPTHLIKTRGQQVTLRCSSQSGHNTVSWYQQALGQGPQFIFQYYREEENGRGNFPPRFSGLQFPNYSSELNVNALELDDSALYLCASSFWEGGGNEQFFGPGTRLTVL.

This chain joins TRBV28 and TRBJ2-1, with no clear D. V was cut by 8 bases and J by 0 bases, with 14 bases left in between. Per germline, CDR1 MDHEN and CDR2 SYDVKM. This CDR3 contains 15 residues. CDR3 loop: CASPLRPSSYNEQFF. The CDR3 DNA sequence: TGTGCCAGCCCTCTTCGACCAAGCTCCTACAATGAGCAGTTCTTC.

This chain uses TRBV2 with TRBJ2-7, with D perhaps TRBD2 (5 bases). This CDR3 spans 12 amino acids. V was trimmed by 1 base and J by 4 bases, leaving 5 bases between them. Germline assignment: CDR1 SNHLY and CDR2 FYNNEI. CDR3 in DNA: TGTGCCAGCAGTGAAGGGAGGTACGAGCAGTACGTC. Its translation: CASSEGRYEQYV.

The V and J genes are TRBV11-3 and TRBJ2-1; 13 nucleotides match TRBD2. V shed 5 bases, J shed 6 bases, and the junction held 4 bases outside the gene matches. This CDR3 has 15 residues. Germline assignment: CDR1 SGHNT and CDR2 YENEEA. The CDR3 sequence is CASSTGLAGTNEQFF. DNA of the CDR3: TGTGCCAGCAGCACGGGACTAGCGGGGACCAATGAGCAGTTCTTC.

This chain joins TRBV2 and TRBJ2-1, with TRBD2 identical over 9 bases. The CDR3 has 11 amino acids. Germline assignment: CDR1 SNHLY and CDR2 FYNNEI. Trimming cost V 6 bases and J 9 bases; bases outside gene matches: 0. CDR3 sequence (DNA): TGTGCCAGCAGAGCGGGGGGTGAGCAGTTCTTC. It encodes CASRAGGEQFF.

The chain has TRBV7-2 and TRBJ2-6, with TRBD2 identical over 7 bases. CDR1 is SGHTA and CDR2 is FQGNSA in the germline V gene. The CDR3 length is 15 residues. With 8 bases clipped from V and 0 bases from J, the junction kept 4 bases outside the gene matches. The CDR3 sequence is CASRDYVSGANVLTF. CDR3 DNA: TGTGCCAGCCGGGACTATGTCTCTGGGGCCAACGTCCTGACTTTC.

V usage is TRBV2 and J usage is TRBJ2-5, with TRBD2 identical over 9 bases. From germline, CDR1 is SNHLY and CDR2 FYNNEI. V lost 3 bases, J lost 4 bases, and 6 bases stayed unmatched. CDR3 size: 15 residues. The CDR3 is CASSDGGRAAETQYF. The CDR3 nucleotides are TGTGCCAGCAGTGATGGCGGGAGGGCGGCAGAGACCCAGTACTTC.

The V and J genes are TRBV14 and TRBJ2-3; D possibly corresponds to TRBD2 (7 bases). Trimming took off 0 bases at V and 0 bases at J, with 13 bases between the two ends. Germline CDR1 and CDR2: SGHDN and FVKESK. There are 17 residues in the CDR3. The CDR3 spells CASSQEFGGPSTDTQYF. The CDR3 DNA reads as TGTGCCAGCAGCCAAGAGTTCGGGGGGCCTAGCACAGATACGCAGTATTTT.

This chain links TRBV11-2 with TRBJ2-2; weak D call: TRBD2 (6 bases). V lost 6 bases, J lost 2 bases, and 22 bases lay in between. From germline, CDR1 is SGHAT and CDR2 FQNNGV. This CDR3 contains 18 residues. Here the CDR3 DNA reads TGTGCCAGCAGTTCCTCCCAGGCGGGATGGGGCAACACCGGGGAGCTGTTTTTT. This translates into CASSSSQAGWGNTGELFF.

The rearrangement uses TRBV7-9 and TRBJ2-7; possibly TRBD2 for D (5 bases). Trimming removed 8 bases from V and 2 bases from J, with 16 bases in between. The CDR3 extends over 14 amino acids. Germline V lookup: CDR1 SEHNR, CDR2 FQNEAQ (reference sequence). The CDR3: CASGDGRAPYEQYF. Written as DNA, the CDR3 is TGTGCCAGCGGCGACGGGCGGGCCCCCTACGAGCAGTACTTC.

The chain combines TRBV23-1 with TRBJ2-7; D is perhaps TRBD2 (6 bases). TRBV23-1 falls under the ORF class, with uncertain function. V lost 4 bases to trimming and J lost 7 bases, with 17 bases between them. This CDR3 has 14 amino acids. The CDR3 spells CASSPRDWEVEQYV. CDR3 DNA: TGCGCCAGCAGTCCTCGTGACTGGGAGGTGGAGCAGTACGTC.

The rearrangement uses TRBV5-1 and TRBJ2-5; 8 bases are a match to TRBD1. CDR1 is SGHRS, CDR2 YFSETQ, per germline. CDR3 size: 14 residues. Trimming cost V 3 bases and J 5 bases; bases outside gene matches: 6. CDR3 in amino acids: CASSYGQGLETQYF. In nucleotides, the CDR3 is TGCGCCAGCAGCTACGGACAGGGCCTGGAGACCCAGTACTTC. Filled out from reference TRBV5-1 and TRBJ2-5, the complete variable domain reads KAGVTQTPRYLIKTRGQQVTLSCSPISGHRSVSWYQQTPGQGLQFLFEYFSETQRNKGNFPGRFSGRQFSNSRSEMNVSTLELGDSALYLCASSYGQGLETQYFGPGTRLLVL.

The rearrangement uses TRBV9 and TRBJ1-3; the D is unclear. This CDR3 comprises 15 residues. Germline V gene lookup returns CDR1 SGDLS and CDR2 YYNGEE. V lost 3 bases, J lost 0 bases, and 10 bases lay in between. The CDR3 DNA follows: TGTGCCAGCAGCGCCGGATCACTCTCTGGAAACACCATATATTTT. Translated: CASSAGSLSGNTIYF.

This chain uses TRBV28 with TRBJ2-3; no definite D call. Germline CDR1 MDHEN, CDR2 SYDVKM. Trimming took 7 bases from V and 3 from J, leaving 8 bases between them. The CDR3 extends over 12 amino acids. CDR3 coding DNA: TGTGCCAGCAATTCCGAGACAGATACGCAGTATTTT. It codes for CASNSETDTQYF. Together with reference TRBV28 and TRBJ2-3, the CDR3 gives the full variable domain: DVKVTQSSRYLVKRTGEKVFLECVQDMDHENMFWYRQDPGLGLRLIYFSYDVKMKEKGDIPEGYSVSREKKERFSLILESASTNQTSMYLCASNSETDTQYFGPGTRLTVL.

The chain uses TRBV6-1 and TRBJ2-1; D may be TRBD2 (6 bases). CDR1 and CDR2 (germline): MNHNS, SASEGT. V was pared by 7 bases and J by 4 bases, with 14 bases between. The CDR3 is 14 amino acids. This CDR3 is CASTLEGRYNEQFF. The CDR3 nucleotides read TGTGCCAGCACTTTGGAGGGAAGGTACAATGAGCAGTTCTTC.

CDR3 nucleotides: TGTGCCAGCAGCTGGGGACTAGCGGGAGTCGGAAACATTCAGTACTTC. Its protein product is CASSWGLAGVGNIQYF. This chain joins TRBV5-6 and TRBJ2-4; 14 positions agree with TRBD2. Losses at the gene ends were 3 bases for V and 6 bases for J; bases not matched to a gene: 5. The length of the CDR3 is 16 residues. Per the germline V gene, CDR1 is SGHDT and CDR2 is YYEEEE.